These T cell receptor beta chains were read from a single sample in a study of blood T cell repertoires in COVID-19. Generated by immunoSEQ multiplex PCR, the TCRdb table keeps only in-frame clones and is missing some. The sample includes 50,000 to 75,000 clones, about 77% of them seen just once. The specimen sequenced was peripheral blood. Receptors originate from an elderly man with active or convalescent COVID-19. Each CDR3 is given with its conserved first and last residue.

TRBV7-8	TRBJ2-1	CASSLQPNGLAGVGDEQFF
TRBV2	TRBJ2-1	CASSDRGGELNEQFF
TRBV28	TRBJ2-7	CASSLGEYEQYF
TRBV4-1	TRBJ2-1	CASSQALAGGSEQFF
TRBV5-5	TRBJ2-5	CASSSQDSRETQYF
TRBV21-1	TRBJ2-7	CASRPRDPHSYEQYF
TRBV3-1/TRBV3-2	TRBJ1-5	CASSQEGTSQPQHF
TRBV11-2	TRBJ1-1	CASSARGGGNTEAFF
TRBV9	TRBJ1-6	CASSAFTGGSNSPLHF
TRBV3-1/TRBV3-2	TRBJ1-4	CASSQGGDGAEKLFF
TRBV5-1	TRBJ2-2	CASSPGGGNTGELFF
TRBV11-3	TRBJ2-1	CASSPPSSNEQFF
TRBV6-6	TRBJ1-3	CASSPTGTASGNTIYF
TRBV18	TRBJ1-1	CASSPEAPNTEAFF
TRBV3-1/TRBV3-2	TRBJ1-2	CASSQGMGQTYGYTF
TRBV19	TRBJ2-6	CASSIARGSAGANVLTF
TRBV30	TRBJ2-7	CAWNRQGYEQYF
TRBV6-5	TRBJ2-7	CASRTGDESHEQYF
TRBV5-1	TRBJ1-1	CASSLGGLNTEAFF
TRBV12-5	TRBJ2-7	CASGPMGRGGLYEQYF
TRBV15	TRBJ2-5	CATSRDLTKQETQYF
TRBV7-8	TRBJ2-2	CASSPLATGGAVTGELFF
TRBV28	TRBJ1-2	CASSDTTGFGYTF